Following are 20 T cell receptor beta chains from one sample sequenced in a study of blood T cell repertoires in COVID-19 (dated by TCRdb to the early 2020s). Library construction relied on the immunoSEQ multiplex PCR assay. In its TCRdb copy, this immuneACCESS table keeps in-frame sequences only and misses some clones. Where compared with another copy, unresolved V genes explain less than half of these, and the others have no known cause. The sample records more than 200,000 clones, around 86% of which are singletons. The top ten constitute approximately 1.7% of the sample. Sequencing was performed on PBMCs or T cells enriched from blood (not recorded which). These receptors were obtained from a woman aged 50 to 60 who had recovered from COVID-19.

The V call is TRBV19, the J call TRBJ1-5; 9 bases map to TRBD1. The CDR3 is made up of 15 amino acids. V shed 6 bases, J shed 5 bases, and the junction held 8 bases outside the gene matches. The germline gives CDR1 LNHDA, CDR2 SQIVND (reference sequence). The CDR3 region has the DNA TGTGCCAGTAGCTTACAGGGGGCGAACCATCAGCCCCAGCATTTT. Translating it yields CASSLQGANHQPQHF.

The chain joins TRBV3-1 (or the pseudogene TRBV3-2) to TRBJ1-4; 8 positions match TRBD1. V was clipped by 4 bases and J by 5 bases; unmatched bases: 0. CDR1 is LGHDT, CDR2 YNNKEL, per germline (reference sequence). This CDR3 spans 13 amino acids. The CDR3 DNA is TGTGCCAGCAGCCGACAGGGGAATGAAAAACTGTTTTTT. It codes for CASSRQGNEKLFF.

V is TRBV4-2 and J is TRBJ2-1, with TRBD2 as a possible D gene (6 bases). Looked up from germline, CDR1 is LGHNA and CDR2 is YNFKEQ. Trimming shortened V by 0 bases and J by 5 bases, and 11 bases separated the two germline ends. The CDR3 sequence is 15 residues long. In nucleotides, the CDR3 is TGTGCCAGCAGCCAAGATCCCCTAGCGAACAATGAGCAGTTCTTC. It translates to CASSQDPLANNEQFF.

This clone was counted between two and nine times. The chain recombines TRBV5-1 with TRBJ1-2; TRBD1 is a possible D gene (6 bases). This CDR3 is 15 amino acids long. Deletions cut 3 bases from V and 3 bases from J, with 15 bases between. The germline gives CDR1 SGHRS, CDR2 YFSETQ. CDR3 nucleotides: TGCGCCAGCAGCTCAACAGGGCAAAGTGACTATGGCTACACCTTC. It yields the protein CASSSTGQSDYGYTF. The whole variable domain, filled in from reference TRBV5-1 and TRBJ1-2, reads KAGVTQTPRYLIKTRGQQVTLSCSPISGHRSVSWYQQTPGQGLQFLFEYFSETQRNKGNFPGRFSGRQFSNSRSEMNVSTLELGDSALYLCASSSTGQSDYGYTFGSGTRLTVV.

In this sample, this clone turned up once. This chain links TRBV19 with TRBJ2-1; 7 bases are shared with TRBD2. The ends lost 3 bases at V and 13 bases at J; junction bases unmatched: 9. There are 13 residues in the CDR3. The germline V gene encodes CDR1 LNHDA and CDR2 SQIVND (reference sequence). The CDR3, as DNA: TGTGCCAGTAGTATTACGGGGGAGGGCCCTCAGTTCTTC. This sequence encodes CASSITGEGPQFF.

The chain links TRBV5-5 to TRBJ2-2; TRBD2 matches at 10 bases. The germline CDR1 and CDR2 sequences are SGHKS and YYEKEE (reference sequence). V was clipped by 0 bases and J by 5 bases; unmatched bases: 7. The CDR3 runs 17 residues. CDR3 residues: CASSLGLAGVLTGELFF. CDR3 DNA sequence: TGTGCCAGCAGCTTGGGCCTAGCGGGAGTTCTGACCGGGGAGCTGTTTTTT.

This clone was seen just once. This rearrangement joins TRBV5-1 to TRBJ2-2; TRBD1 matches at 8 bases. Germline lookup yields CDR1 SGHRS and CDR2 YFSETQ. V lost 4 bases and J lost 7; bases outside the gene matches: 12. CDR3 size: 16 residues. CDR3 residues: CASSATGTGLIGELFF. CDR3 nucleotides: TGCGCCAGCAGCGCCACCGGGACAGGCCTCATCGGGGAGCTGTTTTTT.

The CDR3 reads CASSLGTNAGNEQFF. CDR3 sequence (DNA): TGCGCCAGCAGCTTGGGGACCAACGCAGGGAATGAGCAGTTCTTC. This rearrangement joins TRBV5-1 to TRBJ2-1, with D maybe TRBD1 (5 bases). V was clipped by 0 bases and J by 7 bases, with 14 bases between them. Germline V gene sequence: CDR1 SGHRS, CDR2 YFSETQ. The CDR3 is 15 amino acids.

This clone was seen a handful of times. The rearrangement joins TRBV5-1 to TRBJ2-7; D possibly corresponds to TRBD2 (6 bases). V lost 4 bases, J lost 1 base, and 12 bases lay in between. CDR1 and CDR2 (germline): SGHRS, YFSETQ. CDR3 length equals 14 residues. CDR3 nucleotides: TGCGCCAGCAGCGTTGCGGGGCTTTCCTACGAGCAGTACTTC. Translated: CASSVAGLSYEQYF.

The V call is TRBV5-4, the J call TRBJ2-5; the match to TRBD2 covers 11 bases. The trim removed 4 bases at V and 4 bases at J, leaving 15 bases unmatched. This CDR3 is built from 18 residues. Germline CDR1 is SGHNT and CDR2 is YYREEE (reference sequence). The CDR3 is CASSVALAGVRRTETQYF. CDR3 nucleotide sequence: TGTGCCAGCAGCGTCGCACTAGCGGGAGTCAGGAGGACAGAGACCCAGTACTTC.

The chain has TRBV4-1 and TRBJ2-1, with TRBD2 identical over 7 bases. This CDR3 comprises 16 residues. V lost 4 bases and J lost 5; bases outside the gene matches: 11. Per germline, CDR1 MGHRA and CDR2 YSYEKL. CDR3 amino acids: CASSPSRTRDDNEQFF. The CDR3 nucleotides are TGCGCCAGCAGCCCAAGCAGGACTAGGGACGACAATGAGCAGTTCTTC.

This chain uses TRBV4-1 with TRBJ2-1; 7 bases match TRBD2. Germline CDR1 and CDR2: MGHRA and YSYEKL. V lost 7 bases, J lost 4 bases, and 10 bases stayed unmatched. This CDR3 contains 15 residues. The CDR3 reads CASTQAGLPYNEQFF. DNA of the CDR3: TGCGCCAGCACCCAGGCGGGACTACCGTACAATGAGCAGTTCTTC.

The chain uses TRBV15 and TRBJ2-2, with 9 bases fitting TRBD1. The junction had 10 bases not matched to a gene; V was cut back by 0 bases and J by 2 bases. The CDR3 spans 19 residues. Germline V gives CDR1 LNHNV, CDR2 YYDKDF (reference sequence). DNA for the CDR3: TGTGCCACCAGCAGAGATTACCGAGGACAGGGGAGCAACACCGGGGAGCTGTTTTTT. This sequence encodes CATSRDYRGQGSNTGELFF.

In this sample, this clone turned up a few times. The genes are TRBV7-9 and TRBJ2-1; maybe TRBD2 (6 bases). Germline CDR1 reads SEHNR; CDR2 reads FQNEAQ (reference sequence). The CDR3 extends over 15 amino acids. The V gene lost 5 bases and the J gene lost 2 bases, with 13 bases spanning the gap. The CDR3 DNA reads TGTGCCAGCAGCCCCCGGAGGGTAACCTACAATGAGCAGTTCTTC. This encodes CASSPRRVTYNEQFF.

The CDR3 sequence: CASRGQGYDEQYF. CDR3 bases: TGTGCCAGCAGAGGGCAGGGCTACGACGAGCAGTACTTC. The V and J genes are TRBV12-3 or TRBV12-4 and TRBJ2-7; TRBD1 is a possible D gene (5 bases). The V end lost 6 bases, the J end lost 5 bases, and 14 bases lay between the germline ends. The CDR3 extends over 13 amino acids.

The J gene is TRBJ2-3, the V gene TRBV3-1 (or the pseudogene TRBV3-2); 11 bases match TRBD2. Germline-derived CDR1 and CDR2 are LGHDT and YNNKEL (reference sequence). V was clipped by 1 base and J by 2 bases; unmatched bases: 2. CDR3 length equals 16 residues. Here the CDR3 DNA reads TGTGCCAGCAGCCAAGCGACTAGCGGGATCACAGATACGCAGTATTTT. Translating it yields CASSQATSGITDTQYF.

This sequence joins TRBV28 and TRBJ1-2; weak D call: TRBD1 (6 bases). The germline V gene has CDR1 MDHEN and CDR2 SYDVKM. This CDR3 is built from 14 residues. V gave up 3 bases and J gave up 4 bases, with 12 bases separating them. The CDR3 protein is CASSLGGGLYGYTF. The CDR3 DNA sequence: TGTGCCAGCAGTTTGGGTGGGGGCCTCTATGGCTACACCTTC.

The chain recombines TRBV15 with TRBJ2-1; 11 nucleotides line up with TRBD2. Per the germline V gene, CDR1 is LNHNV and CDR2 is YYDKDF (reference sequence). J gave up 4 bases and V 3 bases, and 8 bases lay outside the gene matches. There are 17 residues in the CDR3. The CDR3, as DNA: TGTGCCACCAGCAGCGATCGTCGGACTAGCGGGTACAATGAGCAGTTCTTC. It encodes CATSSDRRTSGYNEQFF.

The V gene is TRBV6-6, the J gene TRBJ1-6, with D perhaps TRBD1 (5 bases). The CDR3 extends over 14 amino acids. V lost 5 bases and J lost 9, with 14 bases in between. The germline gives CDR1 MNHNY, CDR2 SVGAGI (reference sequence). The CDR3 is CASSQTGFSSPLHF. DNA of the CDR3: TGTGCCAGCAGTCAAACAGGATTCTCTTCACCCCTCCACTTT.

The rearrangement joins TRBV28 to TRBJ1-6; the match to TRBD1 covers 12 bases. V lost 6 bases and J lost 10; bases outside the gene matches: 7. Germline-derived CDR1 and CDR2 are MDHEN and SYDVKM. This CDR3 comprises 15 residues. The CDR3 spells CASRGTGGGRSPLHF. CDR3 in DNA: TGTGCCAGCAGAGGGACAGGGGGCGGCAGGTCACCCCTCCACTTT.